The 22 T cell receptor beta chains below were found in one sample sequenced in a study of identical twins. MiXCR, run by TCRdb on the 5' RACE reads, gives a single entry per CDR3 protein. The sample lists 700,000 or so distinct CDR3 sequences, more than 6.5% occurring once. This sample was also put to use in a study of yellow fever vaccine responses in identical twins.

Sequencing used PBMCs. The receptors come from a woman aged 18-29 years in good health.

This clonotype was recorded at least ten times. The DNA of the CDR3 is TGTGCCAGCACTCAACAGGGGGCCGGAGAGACCCAGTACTTC. This translates into CASTQQGAGETQYF. The J gene is TRBJ2-5, the V gene TRBV7-9, with TRBD1 identical over 9 bases. This CDR3 spans 14 amino acids. V lost 7 bases, J lost 4 bases, and 7 bases stayed unmatched. From germline, CDR1 is SEHNR and CDR2 FQNEAQ (reference sequence).

The sample holds many counts of this clonotype. This chain connects TRBV14 to TRBJ2-7; no reliable D call. Germline CDR1 is SGHDN and CDR2 is FVKESK. The CDR3 covers 15 residues. Trimming took 0 bases from V and 5 from J, leaving 14 bases between them. The chain's CDR3 is CASSQDEPVVDEQYF. CDR3 nucleotides: TGTGCCAGCAGCCAAGATGAACCAGTTGTGGACGAGCAGTACTTC.

This rearrangement joins TRBV28 to TRBJ1-5, with D unresolved. V gave up 1 base and J gave up 4 bases, with 17 bases separating them. Germline values: CDR1 MDHEN, CDR2 SYDVKM. The CDR3 extends over 17 amino acids. For the CDR3, the DNA is TGTGCCAGCAGTTTATCCCCAGGAATTATGAGGAATCAGCCCCAGCATTTT. Its protein is CASSLSPGIMRNQPQHF.

The gene calls are TRBV13 and TRBJ2-5; 14 bases line up with TRBD2. The length of the CDR3 is 17 residues. Germline values: CDR1 PRHDT, CDR2 FYEKMQ (reference sequence). Trimming removed 5 bases from V and 5 bases from J; junction bases left unmatched: 10. The CDR3 bases are TGTGCCAGCAGCCCGCCAAGGACTAGCGGGAGGATGGAGACCCAGTACTTC. Translated, it gives CASSPPRTSGRMETQYF.

This clonotype was counted ten times or more. This chain links TRBV7-2 with TRBJ2-5, with a possible D match to TRBD2 (6 bases). Germline V CDR1 and CDR2: SGHTA, FQGNSA. V was pared by 4 bases and J by 2 bases, with 11 bases between. This CDR3 is built from 14 residues. The CDR3 DNA follows: TGTGCCAGCAGCTCGATAGCGGCTCAAGAGACCCAGTACTTC. This translates into CASSSIAAQETQYF. Filled out from reference TRBV7-2 and TRBJ2-5, the complete variable domain reads GAGVSQSPSNKVTEKGKDVELRCDPISGHTALYWYRQSLGQGLEFLIYFQGNSAPDKSGLPSDRFSAERTGGSVSTLTIQRTQQEDSAVYLCASSSIAAQETQYFGPGTRLLVL.

Ten or more counts support this clonotype. The chain is built from TRBV7-3 and TRBJ2-5, with 7 bases lining up with TRBD2. CDR3 length: 16 residues. V lost 4 bases to trimming and J lost 4 bases; unmatched junction nucleotides: 12. From germline, CDR1 is SGHTA and CDR2 FQGTGA. In nucleotides, the CDR3 is TGTGCCAGCAGCTCCTCGAAGCGGGACCTAGTAGAGACCCAGTACTTC. Translated: CASSSSKRDLVETQYF.

This clonotype came up a few times. The genes are TRBV4-2 and TRBJ2-2, with D perhaps matching TRBD1 or TRBD2 (5 bases each). V lost 5 bases, J lost 4 bases, and 20 bases lay in between. This CDR3 has 17 residues. CDR1 and CDR2 (germline): LGHNA, YNFKEQ. In DNA, the CDR3 is TGTGCCAGCAGCTTCCTATCGGGGCGGGCGGCCACCGGGGAGCTGTTTTTT. This gives the protein CASSFLSGRAATGELFF.

This clonotype was seen many times. The chain carries TRBV24-1 and TRBJ2-2; tentative D call: TRBD1 (6 bases). The V gene lost 1 base and the J gene lost 0 bases, with 11 bases spanning the gap. Looked up from germline, CDR1 is KGHDR and CDR2 is SFDVKD. The CDR3 runs to 17 residues. The CDR3 DNA reads as TGTGCCACCAGTGATTTACCGACAGGATCGAACACCGGGGAGCTGTTTTTT. As protein: CATSDLPTGSNTGELFF.

This chain links TRBV15 with TRBJ2-7; no clear D. The CDR3 loop spans 15 amino acids. Looked up from germline, CDR1 is LNHNV and CDR2 is YYDKDF (reference sequence). Trimming cost V 0 bases and J 7 bases, with 16 bases left between them. CDR3 amino acids: CATSRDRGRLREQYF. The CDR3 coding sequence is TGTGCCACCAGCAGAGATCGTGGCAGGCTAAGGGAGCAGTACTTC. Combining the CDR3 with reference TRBV15 and TRBJ2-7 gives the whole variable domain DAMVIQNPRYQVTQFGKPVTLSCSQTLNHNVMYWYQQKSSQAPKLLFHYYDKDFNNEADTPDNFQSRRPNTSFCFLDIRSPGLGDTAMYLCATSRDRGRLREQYFGPGTRLTVT.

Many counts were recorded for this clonotype. The chain uses TRBV20-1 and TRBJ1-1, with D unresolved. CDR3 length equals 14 residues. Looked up from germline, CDR1 is DFQATT and CDR2 is SNEGSKA (reference sequence). Trimming shortened V by 4 bases and J by 6 bases, and 18 bases separated the two germline ends. The CDR3 region is CSAKATRTFAEAFF. As DNA, the CDR3 is TGCAGTGCTAAGGCAACCCGAACGTTCGCTGAAGCTTTCTTT.

This CDR3 is CASSSQVAQYF. The CDR3 region has the DNA TGTGCCAGCAGCTCCCAGGTGGCCCAGTACTTC. The chain is built from TRBV7-6 and TRBJ2-5; no clear D. CDR3 size: 11 residues. Trimming removed 4 bases from V and 9 bases from J, with 9 bases in between. Germline V gene data show CDR1 as SGHVS and CDR2 as FNYEAQ.

The chain carries TRBV20-1 and TRBJ2-5; tentatively, D is TRBD1 or TRBD2 (5 bases each). Germline CDR1 is DFQATT and CDR2 is SNEGSKA (reference sequence). The CDR3 extends over 14 amino acids. V lost 3 bases and J 4 bases, leaving 15 bases between the germline ends. The CDR3 sequence: CSASRLAGGETQYF. The CDR3 bases are TGCAGTGCTAGTCGATTAGCTGGGGGAGAGACCCAGTACTTC.

The chain couples TRBV6-1 to TRBJ1-1; weak D call: TRBD1 (5 bases). The CDR3 contains 14 residues. V was shortened by 2 bases and J by 4 bases, with 11 bases between the two germline ends. Germline-derived CDR1 and CDR2 are MNHNS and SASEGT. CDR3 sequence reads: CASSEMGVSTEAFF. In DNA, the CDR3 is TGTGCCAGCAGTGAAATGGGGGTTAGCACTGAAGCTTTCTTT.

This clonotype was seen repeatedly, ten times or more. V usage is TRBV12-3 or TRBV12-4 and J usage is TRBJ1-2; no firm D call. Between the trimmed V and J ends, which lost 5 bases and 9 bases, there was a span of 7 bases. The CDR3 has 10 amino acids. This CDR3 is CASSTRRYTF. CDR3 nucleotides: TGTGCCAGCAGTACGAGGCGCTACACCTTC.

This clonotype was observed a handful of times. The rearrangement uses TRBV27 and TRBJ2-7; 10 positions match TRBD2. This CDR3 has 14 residues. V was clipped by 6 bases and J by 5 bases; unmatched bases: 7. Germline CDR1 reads MNHEY; CDR2 reads SMNVEV (reference sequence). The chain's CDR3 is CASSLGLAFHEQYF. In nucleotides, the CDR3 is TGTGCCAGCAGCCTGGGACTAGCGTTCCACGAGCAGTACTTC.

This clonotype came up many times. V and J are TRBV28 and TRBJ2-5; 15 bases fit TRBD2. CDR1 is MDHEN, CDR2 SYDVKM, per germline. The CDR3 totals 16 residues. The V gene end was trimmed by 5 bases and the J gene end by 4 bases; junction bases not matched to a gene: 5. Written as DNA, the CDR3 is TGTGCCAGCAGTCTAGGACTAGCGGGGGGGCGAGAGACCCAGTACTTC. This sequence encodes CASSLGLAGGRETQYF. Together with reference TRBV28 and TRBJ2-5, the CDR3 gives the full variable domain: DVKVTQSSRYLVKRTGEKVFLECVQDMDHENMFWYRQDPGLGLRLIYFSYDVKMKEKGDIPEGYSVSREKKERFSLILESASTNQTSMYLCASSLGLAGGRETQYFGPGTRLLVL.

This clonotype was seen a few times. This chain joins TRBV28 and TRBJ2-3; 7 bases map to TRBD1. Germline V gene sequence: CDR1 MDHEN, CDR2 SYDVKM. The J segment lost 0 bases and the V segment lost 5 bases, leaving 8 bases of the junction unmatched. This CDR3 is built from 16 residues. CDR3 protein: CASSPYRGRSTDTQYF. The CDR3 DNA reads TGTGCCAGCAGTCCATACAGGGGCCGTAGCACAGATACGCAGTATTTT.

This clonotype turned up a few times. V gene TRBV6-2 or TRBV6-3 combines with J gene TRBJ2-1; 7 nucleotides line up with TRBD1. The germline gives CDR1 MNHEY, CDR2 SVGEGT. This CDR3 contains 15 residues. The V and J ends lost 4 bases and 4 bases, in that order; junction bases with no gene match: 7. The CDR3 protein is CASSFRGQRYNEQFF. CDR3 nucleotides: TGTGCCAGCAGTTTCCGGGGACAGCGGTACAATGAGCAGTTCTTC.

The table lists this clonotype with many counts. The chain recombines TRBV7-3 with TRBJ2-2; D ambiguous. Germline V gives CDR1 SGHTA, CDR2 FQGTGA. V dropped 2 bases and J dropped 5 bases, with 9 bases sitting between them. This CDR3 comprises 14 residues. The CDR3 reads CASSLVRETGELFF. The CDR3 DNA is TGTGCCAGCAGCTTAGTAAGGGAAACCGGGGAGCTGTTTTTT.

This clonotype came up many times. This rearrangement joins TRBV12-3 or TRBV12-4 to TRBJ2-7; D is ambiguous. CDR3 length equals 15 residues. V gave up 7 bases and J gave up 4 bases, with 20 bases separating them. The CDR3 nucleotides are TGTGCCAGCACTGGACGAGCTGGAGCTAATTACGAGCAGTACTTC. This encodes CASTGRAGANYEQYF.

As to this clonotype: This may come from a read error, since a much larger clone is one base off. This chain joins TRBV28 and TRBJ1-1; weak D call: TRBD1 (5 bases). Trimming stripped 1 base from V and 0 bases from J, with 9 bases between. The CDR3 is made up of 15 amino acids. CDR1 and CDR2 (germline): MDHEN, SYDVKM. In nucleotides, the CDR3 is TGTGCCAGCAGTTTATTGGGACGGATGAACACTGAAGCTTTCTTT. Translation gives CASSLLGRMNTEAFF.

This clonotype was counted between two and nine times. The chain has TRBV3-1 and TRBJ2-5, with 10 bases fitting TRBD1. The ends lost 6 bases at V and 1 base at J; junction bases unmatched: 5. The CDR3 is 15 amino acids. From germline, CDR1 is LGHDT and CDR2 YNNKEL (reference sequence). CDR3 sequence (DNA): TGTGCCAGCAGAGTGACAGGGGGCACCCAAGAGACCCAGTACTTC. This gives the protein CASRVTGGTQETQYF.